This passage covers 15 T cell receptor beta chains from one sample sequenced in a study of neurological immune-mediated disorders. TCRdb itself ran the 5' RACE reads through MiXCR, one entry per CDR3 protein. The sample has about 60,000 distinct CDR3 sequences, 3.5% to 4.5% seen once. The specimen was PBMCs. The source is a woman in her forties or fifties with multiple sclerosis.

This clonotype has at least ten counts. The chain combines TRBV25-1 with TRBJ2-2; D uncertain. V lost 4 bases and J lost 3, with 21 bases in between. Germline V CDR1 and CDR2: MGHDK, SYGVNS. The CDR3 is made up of 18 amino acids. CDR3 region: CASSAPRGKVWYTGELFF. The CDR3, as DNA: TGTGCCAGCAGTGCTCCCCGCGGAAAGGTGTGGTACACCGGGGAGCTGTTTTTT.

This clonotype showed up many times. The V and J genes are TRBV20-1 and TRBJ2-7; D unresolved. Germline assignment: CDR1 DFQATT and CDR2 SNEGSKA (reference sequence). CDR3 length equals 14 residues. Trimming stripped 3 bases from V and 0 bases from J, with 12 bases between. CDR3 residues: CSASDGRSSYEQYF. CDR3 DNA: TGCAGTGCTAGTGACGGCCGGAGCTCCTACGAGCAGTACTTC.

This clonotype has at least ten counts. The chain carries TRBV3-1 and TRBJ1-1; unclear D gene. The CDR3 covers 13 residues. The germline gives CDR1 LGHDT, CDR2 YNNKEL (reference sequence). Trimming shortened V by 9 bases and J by 5 bases, and 16 bases separated the two germline ends. The CDR3 sequence: CASKTHGRTEAFF. Written as DNA, the CDR3 is TGTGCCAGTAAAACCCACGGTCGGACTGAAGCTTTCTTT.

This clonotype was counted at least ten times. This sequence joins TRBV7-2 and TRBJ2-5, with D tentatively TRBD1 (6 bases). Germline CDR1 and CDR2: SGHTA and FQGNSA. V lost 5 bases and J lost 6, with 16 bases in between. The CDR3 has 14 residues. The chain's CDR3 is CASSQGSAAKTQYF. The CDR3 nucleotides are TGTGCCAGCAGCCAGGGGTCGGCAGCTAAGACCCAGTACTTC.

Many counts were recorded for this clonotype. The chain joins TRBV5-1 to TRBJ2-5, with 12 bases identical to TRBD2. This CDR3 spans 16 amino acids. V lost 1 base and J lost 0; bases outside the gene matches: 1. Germline CDR1 and CDR2: SGHRS and YFSETQ. The CDR3 nucleotides read TGCGCCAGCAGCTTGCGGACTAGCGGGAACCAAGAGACCCAGTACTTC. This codes for CASSLRTSGNQETQYF.

In this sample, this clonotype turned up many times. J is TRBJ2-1 and V is TRBV11-3, with D perhaps matching TRBD1 (7 bases). The germline gives CDR1 SGHNT, CDR2 YENEEA. The CDR3 runs to 11 residues. V lost 8 bases, J lost 8 bases, and 10 bases lay in between. CDR3 in DNA: TGTGCCAGCGGCAGGGGGGATGAGCAGTTCTTC. Translation gives CASGRGDEQFF.

This clonotype was picked up many times. The chain recombines TRBV11-3 with TRBJ1-2; D gene ambiguous. CDR1 and CDR2 from the germline V gene are SGHNT and YENEEA. Trimming removed 3 bases at V and 7 bases at J, with 9 bases between. The CDR3 is 12 amino acids. CDR3 in amino acids: CASSFGMFGYTF. CDR3 nucleotides: TGTGCCAGCAGCTTTGGAATGTTTGGCTACACCTTC.

The table lists this clonotype with many counts. The chain is built from TRBV20-1 and TRBJ2-4; 9 bases align to TRBD1. CDR1 is DFQATT and CDR2 is SNEGSKA in the germline V gene (reference sequence). With 6 bases clipped from V and 9 bases from J, the junction kept 12 bases outside the gene matches. The CDR3 runs 14 residues. The CDR3 nucleotides are TGCAGTGCCTCACCCGGGACAGGGAAGAGCATTCAGTACTTC. Translation: CSASPGTGKSIQYF.

This clonotype was seen repeatedly, ten times or more. A read error may produce the germline difference seen at one junction end. The chain carries TRBV12-3 or TRBV12-4 and TRBJ1-6; possible D gene TRBD1, 5 bases. The CDR3 totals 14 residues. The CDR3 loop is CASSLGQNNSPLNF. The CDR3 DNA reads TGTGCCAGCAGTTTGGGGCAGAACAATTCACCCCTCAACTTT.

This chain joins TRBV9 and TRBJ2-2; D unclear. V lost 0 bases to trimming and J lost 4 bases, with 4 bases between them. Looked up from germline, CDR1 is SGDLS and CDR2 is YYNGEE. The CDR3 consists of 13 residues. CDR3 nucleotide sequence: TGTGCCAGCAGCGTAGTGGTCACCGGGGAGCTGTTTTTT. Its translation: CASSVVVTGELFF.

This clonotype appeared many times. This rearrangement joins TRBV29-1 to TRBJ2-3; no definite D call. Germline CDR1 and CDR2: SQVTM and ANQGSEA. Trimming removed 2 bases at V and 6 bases at J, with 18 bases between. The CDR3 is made up of 15 amino acids. The CDR3 sequence: CSVESPASGWDTQYF. The CDR3 coding sequence is TGCAGCGTTGAAAGTCCCGCGTCCGGGTGGGATACGCAGTATTTT.

This clonotype was counted between two and nine times. The J gene is TRBJ2-1, the V gene TRBV5-1; 11 bases match TRBD1. Trimming at V came to 4 bases and at J to 4 bases, leaving 4 bases not matched to a gene. This CDR3 spans 15 amino acids. Germline V gene lookup returns CDR1 SGHRS and CDR2 YFSETQ. DNA of the CDR3: TGCGCCAGCAGCACCGGGACAGGGGGTTACAATGAGCAGTTCTTC. Its translation: CASSTGTGGYNEQFF.

About this clonotype: The CDR3 does not close with the conserved phenylalanine or tryptophan, likely indicating a read error. This CDR3 reads CASSTGLALAEQYN. The CDR3 DNA reads TGCGCCAGCAGCACCGGACTAGCGCTGGCCGAGCAGTACAAC. V usage is TRBV5-1 and J usage is TRBJ2-7; 9 positions match TRBD2. Germline assignment: CDR1 SGHRS and CDR2 YFSETQ. Trimming cost V 4 bases and J 6 bases; bases outside gene matches: 8. CDR3 length: 14 amino acids.

This clonotype was counted only a few times. This sequence joins TRBV10-3 and TRBJ2-1, with 13 bases matching TRBD2. Trimming took 3 bases from V and 8 from J; bases not matched to a gene: 19. The V gene's germline CDR1 is ENHRY and CDR2 SYGVKD. This CDR3 contains 20 residues. The CDR3, as DNA: TGTGCCATCAGTGAAACCTCACTACTAGCGGGAGGGCCTATAATTCATGAGCAGTTCTTC. It yields the protein CAISETSLLAGGPIIHEQFF.

This clonotype came up many times. This chain joins TRBV13 and TRBJ2-1; 7 nucleotides line up with TRBD2. The CDR3 extends over 13 amino acids. Germline CDR1 and CDR2: PRHDT and FYEKMQ (reference sequence). The ends lost 5 bases at V and 6 bases at J; junction bases unmatched: 4. CDR3 in amino acids: CASSGRVLNEQFF. The CDR3 DNA reads as TGTGCCAGCAGCGGGAGGGTACTCAATGAGCAGTTCTTC.